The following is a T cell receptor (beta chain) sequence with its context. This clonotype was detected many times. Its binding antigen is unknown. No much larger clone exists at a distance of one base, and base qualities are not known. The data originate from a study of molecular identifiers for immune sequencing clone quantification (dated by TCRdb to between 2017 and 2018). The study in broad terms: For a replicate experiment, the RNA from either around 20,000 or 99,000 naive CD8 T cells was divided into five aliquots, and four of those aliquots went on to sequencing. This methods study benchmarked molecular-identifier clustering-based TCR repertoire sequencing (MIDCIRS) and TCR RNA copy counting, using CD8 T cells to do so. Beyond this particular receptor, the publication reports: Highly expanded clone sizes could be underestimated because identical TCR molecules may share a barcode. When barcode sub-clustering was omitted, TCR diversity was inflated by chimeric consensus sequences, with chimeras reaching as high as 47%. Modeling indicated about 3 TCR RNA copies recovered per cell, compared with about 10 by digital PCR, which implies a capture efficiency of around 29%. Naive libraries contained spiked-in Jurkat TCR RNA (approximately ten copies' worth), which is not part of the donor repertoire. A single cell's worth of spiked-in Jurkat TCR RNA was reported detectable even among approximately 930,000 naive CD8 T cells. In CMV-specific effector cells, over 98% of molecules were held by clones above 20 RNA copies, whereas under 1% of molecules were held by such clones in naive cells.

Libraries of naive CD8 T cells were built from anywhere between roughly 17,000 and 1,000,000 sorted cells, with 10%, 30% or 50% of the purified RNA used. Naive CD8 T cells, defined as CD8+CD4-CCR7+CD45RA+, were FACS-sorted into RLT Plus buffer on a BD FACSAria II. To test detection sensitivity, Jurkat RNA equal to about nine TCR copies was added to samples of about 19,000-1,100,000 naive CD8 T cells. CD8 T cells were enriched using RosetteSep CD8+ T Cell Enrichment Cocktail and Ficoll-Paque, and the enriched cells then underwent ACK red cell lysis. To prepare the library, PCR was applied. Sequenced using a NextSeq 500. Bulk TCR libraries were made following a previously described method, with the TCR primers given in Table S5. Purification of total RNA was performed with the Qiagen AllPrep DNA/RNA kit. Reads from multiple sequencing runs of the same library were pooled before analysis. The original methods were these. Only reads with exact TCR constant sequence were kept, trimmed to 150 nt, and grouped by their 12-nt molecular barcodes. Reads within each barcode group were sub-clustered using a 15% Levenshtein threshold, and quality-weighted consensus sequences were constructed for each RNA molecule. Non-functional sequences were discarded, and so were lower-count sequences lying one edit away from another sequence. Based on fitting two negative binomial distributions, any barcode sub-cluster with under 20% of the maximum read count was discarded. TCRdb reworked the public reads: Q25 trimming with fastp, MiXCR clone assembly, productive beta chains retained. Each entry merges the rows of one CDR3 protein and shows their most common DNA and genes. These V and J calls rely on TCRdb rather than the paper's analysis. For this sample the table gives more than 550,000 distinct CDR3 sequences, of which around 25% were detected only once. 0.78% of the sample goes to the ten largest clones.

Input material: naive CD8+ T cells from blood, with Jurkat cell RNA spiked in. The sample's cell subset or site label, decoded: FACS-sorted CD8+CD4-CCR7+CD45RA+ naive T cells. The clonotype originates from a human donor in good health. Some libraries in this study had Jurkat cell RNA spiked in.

In nucleotide form, the sequence is TGTGCCAGCAGGGGGGAGGGCCCCTACGAGCAGTACTTC. It codes for CASRGEGPYEQYF. The chain is made from TRBV7-9 and TRBJ2-7, with 7 central nucleotides matching TRBD2. The CDR3 runs 13 amino acids, cysteine and phenylalanine included. Just CDR3 DNA is preserved here, 39 bases in frame from base 1. CDR1 and CDR2 are drawn from the germline V gene (reference sequence): SEHNR, FQNEAQ. V trim: 6 bases; J trim: 2 bases; unmatched bases: 4.